This T cell receptor (beta chain) was sequenced in a study of CD4 T cells in relation to SARS-CoV-2 and coronaviruses. Whole-study results and caveats: Monoreactive clones expanded significantly more to SARS-CoV-2 than crossreactive clones did.

Regarding this clone: Its specificity is not known.

J gave up 7 bases and V 7 bases, and 7 bases lay outside the gene matches. The germline gives CDR1 LNHDA, CDR2 SQIVND (reference sequence). This CDR3 spans 14 amino acids. Repertoires were generated with immunoSEQ multiplex PCR, while TCRdb's copy carries only in-frame clones and drops some. The table has about 38,000 clones, approximately 88% seen once; the top ten hold roughly 10%. The sequence came from an adult with COVID-19. Input material: memory CD4+ T cells from PBMCs. This chain uses TRBV19 with TRBJ1-6; 7 nucleotides agree with TRBD1. The CDR3 nucleotides read TGTGCCAGTATGGAGGGACAGAAGAATTCACCCCTCCACTTT. Residues: CASMEGQKNSPLHF.